The TCR beta chain described here comes from a study of cytomegalovirus exposure and HLA in healthy donors. Findings and caveats of the study: A later analysis showed that HLA-associated TCR beta chains had undergone more clonal expansion than equally common others.

This clone was seen more than once but under ten times. No antigen is known for it. PCR employed 60 Vbeta and 13 Jbeta primers. TCRdb's copy holds only in-frame clones and misses some; the assay was immunoSEQ multiplex PCR. This table holds 150,000 to 200,000 clones, around 73% found once. The receptor was isolated from a man between 60 and 70 years old in good health and CMV-seronegative. Sequenced: PBMCs.

As DNA, the CDR3 is TGCACCAGCAGCCAAGATTTCTCCCCTAATGATTCACCCCTCCACTTT. Protein: CTSSQDFSPNDSPLHF. This chain uses TRBV1 with TRBJ1-6. TRBV1 is labeled a pseudogene. This CDR3 is 16 amino acids long.